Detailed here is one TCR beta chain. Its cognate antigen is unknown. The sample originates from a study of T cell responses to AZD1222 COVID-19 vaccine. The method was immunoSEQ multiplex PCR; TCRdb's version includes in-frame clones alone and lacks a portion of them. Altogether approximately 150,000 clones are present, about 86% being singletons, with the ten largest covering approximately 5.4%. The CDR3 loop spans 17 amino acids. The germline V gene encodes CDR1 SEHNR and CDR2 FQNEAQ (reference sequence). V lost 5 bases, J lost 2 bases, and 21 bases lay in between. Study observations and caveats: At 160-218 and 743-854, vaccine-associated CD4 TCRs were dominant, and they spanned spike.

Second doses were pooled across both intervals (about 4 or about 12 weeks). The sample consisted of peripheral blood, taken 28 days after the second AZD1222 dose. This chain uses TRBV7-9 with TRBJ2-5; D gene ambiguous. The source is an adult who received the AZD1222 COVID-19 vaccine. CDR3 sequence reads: CASSPQPDGLFQETQYF. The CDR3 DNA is TGTGCCAGCAGCCCCCAACCCGACGGTCTTTTTCAAGAGACCCAGTACTTC. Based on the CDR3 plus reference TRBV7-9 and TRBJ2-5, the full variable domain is DTGVSQNPRHKITKRGQNVTFRCDPISEHNRLYWYRQTLGQGPEFLTYFQNEAQLEKSRLLSDRFSAERPKGSFSTLEIQRTEQGDSAMYLCASSPQPDGLFQETQYFGPGTRLLVL.